Shown below are 9 T cell receptor beta chains from a single sample sequenced in a study of response to subunit inactivated influenza vaccine. One entry per CDR3 protein results from TCRdb running MiXCR on the RT-PCR reads. Of 530,000 or so distinct CDR3 sequences listed, approximately 12% are singletons. Sequenced material: PBMCs from blood, taken on the day of vaccination. These receptors were taken from a man aged 50 or older who received an inactivated influenza vaccine.

The chain joins TRBV29-1 to TRBJ2-1; D is possibly TRBD2 (5 bases). Germline V gives CDR1 SQVTM, CDR2 ANQGSEA. Trimming left V 4 bases short and J 0 bases short, with 22 bases between. This CDR3 spans 18 amino acids. Written as DNA, the CDR3 is TGCAGCGTTGTCCCGGGGTACCAGCTGGGCCACTCCTACAATGAGCAGTTCTTC. Its protein is CSVVPGYQLGHSYNEQFF.

This clonotype was found a few times. The CDR3 DNA is TGCGCCAGCAGCCAAGCGGCGAACACCGGGGAGCTGTTTTTT. This encodes CASSQAANTGELFF. This chain connects TRBV4-1 to TRBJ2-2; the D is unclear. Trimming took off 1 base at V and 0 bases at J, with 3 bases between the two ends. This CDR3 region has 14 residues. Looked up from germline, CDR1 is MGHRA and CDR2 is YSYEKL.

This clonotype has only a few counts. The chain recombines TRBV5-8 with TRBJ2-7, with unresolved D. This CDR3 comprises 12 residues. CDR1 and CDR2 (germline): SGHTS, YDEGEE. V gave up 5 bases and J gave up 4 bases, with 10 bases separating them. The CDR3 region has the DNA TGTGCCAGCAGTTTTGAAGAGTACGAGCAGTACTTC. Amino acids: CASSFEEYEQYF.

At least ten counts were recorded for this clonotype. The chain has TRBV2 and TRBJ2-7, with TRBD1 matching over 9 bases. The V segment lost 7 bases and the J segment 5 bases; nucleotides outside the gene matches: 3. In germline, CDR1 is SNHLY, CDR2 FYNNEI. This CDR3 spans 12 amino acids. CDR3 region: CASNGQGNEQYF. As DNA, the CDR3 is TGTGCCAGCAATGGACAGGGGAACGAGCAGTACTTC.

This clonotype was detected many times. The chain joins TRBV20-1 to TRBJ2-1, with TRBD2 as a possible D gene (5 bases). The V end lost 3 bases, the J end lost 8 bases, and 17 bases lay between the germline ends. The germline CDR1 and CDR2 sequences are DFQATT and SNEGSKA (reference sequence). The length of the CDR3 is 14 residues. CDR3 region: CSASTLALLDEQFF. The CDR3 DNA sequence: TGCAGTGCTAGCACCCTAGCCCTTCTCGATGAGCAGTTCTTC.

The genes are TRBV5-1 and TRBJ2-1; perhaps D is TRBD1 or TRBD2 (5 bases each). Trimming took 5 bases from V and 0 from J, leaving 12 bases between them. CDR3 length: 15 amino acids. Germline CDR1 and CDR2: SGHRS and YFSETQ. The CDR3 protein is CASRYWGSSYNEQFF. CDR3 coding DNA: TGCGCCAGCAGATATTGGGGGAGCTCCTACAATGAGCAGTTCTTC.

The chain joins TRBV20-1 to TRBJ2-7; no definite D call. The germline V and J ends were trimmed by 5 bases and 7 bases, with 24 bases remaining between them. The CDR3 totals 15 residues. From germline, CDR1 is DFQATT and CDR2 SNEGSKA (reference sequence). The CDR3 bases are TGCAGTGCTCCCCTCCAGGTGTCTCACTCCGGGGAGCAGTACTTC. Translating it yields CSAPLQVSHSGEQYF.

In this sample, this clonotype turned up many times. CDR3 residues: CASRTDRGRWTEAFF. CDR3 bases: TGCGCCAGCAGGACGGACAGGGGGCGATGGACTGAAGCTTTCTTT. The chain joins TRBV5-1 to TRBJ1-1; 11 nucleotides agree with TRBD1. Germline CDR1 SGHRS, CDR2 YFSETQ. The CDR3 spans 15 residues. Trimming at V came to 5 bases and at J to 5 bases, leaving 8 bases not matched to a gene.

The chain uses TRBV12-3 or TRBV12-4 and TRBJ1-1; a possible D gene is TRBD1 (6 bases). Trimming removed 3 bases at V and 4 bases at J, with 15 bases between. The CDR3 runs 15 residues. Here the CDR3 DNA reads TGTGCCAGCAGTTTGGCTTCTTGGGGGGCCACTGAAGCTTTCTTT. It is translated as CASSLASWGATEAFF.